This T cell receptor (beta chain) stems from a study of cytomegalovirus exposure and HLA in healthy donors. Comment on this clone: Its antigen is unidentified.

Some clones are missing from TCRdb's copy, which holds only in-frame ones; the method was immunoSEQ multiplex PCR. The sample yields under 250,000 clones, just over 90% seen once. Points from the study as a whole: Reported results showed that the classifier diagnosed cytomegalovirus status with high specificity and sensitivity. The authors listed around 150 TCR beta chains as cytomegalovirus-associated.

Germline trimming cut 2 bases from V and 10 bases from J; bases unmatched to any gene: 6. The CDR3 sequence is 14 residues long. CDR1 and CDR2 (germline): SGHVS, FNYEAQ. The sequence came from a woman younger than 30 in good health and CMV-seronegative. This chain uses TRBV7-6 with TRBJ2-1; 9 positions match TRBD2. Sequenced material: PBMCs. The CDR3, as DNA: TGTGCCAGCAGCTTACAAGCGGGAGGACGGGAGCAGTTCTTC. Translating it yields CASSLQAGGREQFF.